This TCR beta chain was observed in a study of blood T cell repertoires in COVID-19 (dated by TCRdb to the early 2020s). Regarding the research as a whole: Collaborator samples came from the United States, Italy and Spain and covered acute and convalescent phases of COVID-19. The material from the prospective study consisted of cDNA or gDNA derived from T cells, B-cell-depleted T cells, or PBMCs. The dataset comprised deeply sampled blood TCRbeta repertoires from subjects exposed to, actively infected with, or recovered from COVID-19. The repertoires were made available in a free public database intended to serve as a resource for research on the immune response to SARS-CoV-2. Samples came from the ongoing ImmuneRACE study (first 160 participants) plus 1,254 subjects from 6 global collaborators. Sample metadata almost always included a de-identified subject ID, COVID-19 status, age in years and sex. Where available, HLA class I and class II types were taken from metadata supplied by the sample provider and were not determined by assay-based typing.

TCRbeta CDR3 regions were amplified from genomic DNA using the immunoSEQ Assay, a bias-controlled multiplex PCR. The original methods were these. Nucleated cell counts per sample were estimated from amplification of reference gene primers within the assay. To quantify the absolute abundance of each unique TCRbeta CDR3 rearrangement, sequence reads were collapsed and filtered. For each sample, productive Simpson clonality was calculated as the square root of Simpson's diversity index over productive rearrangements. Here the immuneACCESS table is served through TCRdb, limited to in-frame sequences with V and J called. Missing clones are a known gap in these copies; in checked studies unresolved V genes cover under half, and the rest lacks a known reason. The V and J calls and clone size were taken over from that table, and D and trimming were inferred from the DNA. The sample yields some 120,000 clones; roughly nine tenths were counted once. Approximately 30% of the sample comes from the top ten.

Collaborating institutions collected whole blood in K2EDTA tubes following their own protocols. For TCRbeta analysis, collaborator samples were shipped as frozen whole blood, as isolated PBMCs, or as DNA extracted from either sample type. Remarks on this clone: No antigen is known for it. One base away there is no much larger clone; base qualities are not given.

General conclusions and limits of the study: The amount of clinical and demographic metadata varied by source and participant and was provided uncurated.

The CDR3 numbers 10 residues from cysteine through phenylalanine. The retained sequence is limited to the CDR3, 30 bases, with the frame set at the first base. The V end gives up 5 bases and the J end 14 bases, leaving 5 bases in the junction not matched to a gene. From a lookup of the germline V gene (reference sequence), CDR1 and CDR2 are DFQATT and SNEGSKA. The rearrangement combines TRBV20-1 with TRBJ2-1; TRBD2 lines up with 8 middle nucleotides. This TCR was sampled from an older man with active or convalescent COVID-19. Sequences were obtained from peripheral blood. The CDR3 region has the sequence CSAFQREKFF. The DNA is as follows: TGCAGTGCTTTTCAGCGGGAGAAGTTCTTC.